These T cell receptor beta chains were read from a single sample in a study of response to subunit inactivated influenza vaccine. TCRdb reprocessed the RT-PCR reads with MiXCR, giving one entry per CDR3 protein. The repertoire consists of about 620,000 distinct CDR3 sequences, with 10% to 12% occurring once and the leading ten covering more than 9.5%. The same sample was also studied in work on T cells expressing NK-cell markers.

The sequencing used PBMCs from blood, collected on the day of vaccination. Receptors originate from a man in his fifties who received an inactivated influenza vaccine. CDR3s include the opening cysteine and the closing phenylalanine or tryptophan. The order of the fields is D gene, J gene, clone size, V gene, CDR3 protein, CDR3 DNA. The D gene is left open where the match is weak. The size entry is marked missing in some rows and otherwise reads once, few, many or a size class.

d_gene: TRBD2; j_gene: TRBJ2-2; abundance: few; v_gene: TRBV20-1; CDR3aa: CSAALSTSGSRGTGELFF; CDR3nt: TGCAGTGCTGCCTTGAGTACTAGCGGGAGTCGGGGCACCGGGGAGCTGTTTTTT
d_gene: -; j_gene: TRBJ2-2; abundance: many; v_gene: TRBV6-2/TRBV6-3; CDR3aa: CASRYSYEAGTGELFF; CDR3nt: TGTGCCAGCAGGTACAGTTACGAAGCAGGTACCGGGGAGCTGTTTTTT
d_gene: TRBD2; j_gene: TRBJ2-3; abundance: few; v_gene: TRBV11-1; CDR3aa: CASSSPAGTSGFRDTQYF; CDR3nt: TGTGCCAGCAGCTCTCCCGCCGGGACTAGCGGGTTTAGGGATACGCAGTATTTT
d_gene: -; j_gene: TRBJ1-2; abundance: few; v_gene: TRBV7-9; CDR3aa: CASSLRRGGNYGYTF; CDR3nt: TGTGCCAGCAGTCTCAGGCGGGGGGGAAACTATGGCTACACCTTC
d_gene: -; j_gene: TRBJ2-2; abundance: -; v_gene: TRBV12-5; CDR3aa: CASGLRAGELFF; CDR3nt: TGTGCTAGTGGTTTGAGGGCCGGGGAGCTGTTTTTT
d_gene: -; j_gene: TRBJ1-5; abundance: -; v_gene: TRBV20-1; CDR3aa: CSARRQNNQPQHF; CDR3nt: TGCAGTGCAAGACGACAGAACAATCAGCCCCAGCATTTT
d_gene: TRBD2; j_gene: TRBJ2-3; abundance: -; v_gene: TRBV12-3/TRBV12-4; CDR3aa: CASSGLAGVTDTQYF; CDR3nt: TGTGCCAGCAGTGGACTAGCGGGAGTAACAGATACGCAGTATTTT
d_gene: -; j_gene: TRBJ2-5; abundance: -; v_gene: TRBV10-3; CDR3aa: CAISESIKGQETQYF; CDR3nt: TGTGCCATCAGTGAGTCCATTAAGGGGCAAGAGACCCAGTACTTC
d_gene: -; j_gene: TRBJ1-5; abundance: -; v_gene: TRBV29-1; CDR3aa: CSVGGTRNQPQHF; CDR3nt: TGCAGCGTTGGGGGGACACGAAATCAGCCCCAGCATTTT
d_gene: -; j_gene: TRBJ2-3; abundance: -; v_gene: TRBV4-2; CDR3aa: CASSQTKGRVTDTQYF; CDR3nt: TGTGCCAGCAGCCAAACAAAGGGCCGGGTAACAGATACGCAGTATTTT
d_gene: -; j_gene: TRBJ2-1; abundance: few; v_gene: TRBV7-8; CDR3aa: CASSFGGVEQFF; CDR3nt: TGTGCCAGCAGCTTTGGCGGGGTTGAGCAGTTCTTC
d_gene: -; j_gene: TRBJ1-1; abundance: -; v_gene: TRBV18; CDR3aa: CASSPGGGGKTEAFF; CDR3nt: TGTGCCAGCTCACCCGGGGGAGGGGGAAAAACTGAAGCTTTCTTT
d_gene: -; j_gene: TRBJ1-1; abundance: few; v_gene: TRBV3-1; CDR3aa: CASSPEGARGTEAFF; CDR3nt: TGTGCCAGCAGCCCGGAGGGCGCCCGGGGGACTGAAGCTTTCTTT
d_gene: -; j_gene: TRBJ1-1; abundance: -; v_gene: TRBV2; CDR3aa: CASTKRAENTEAFF; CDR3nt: TGTGCCAGCACCAAAAGGGCGGAAAACACTGAAGCTTTCTTT
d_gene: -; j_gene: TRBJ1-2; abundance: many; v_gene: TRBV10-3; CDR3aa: CATTQNDRPGYTF; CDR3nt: TGTGCCACCACCCAGAATGACAGGCCAGGCTACACCTTC
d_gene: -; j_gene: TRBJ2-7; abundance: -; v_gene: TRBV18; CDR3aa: CASSPQRSGGSYEQYF; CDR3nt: TGTGCCAGCTCACCACAGAGGTCAGGGGGGTCCTACGAGCAGTACTTC
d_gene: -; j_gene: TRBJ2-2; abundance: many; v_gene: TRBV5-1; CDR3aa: CASSFPGTPGGELFF; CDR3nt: TGCGCCAGCAGCTTTCCAGGGACACCCGGCGGGGAGCTGTTTTTT
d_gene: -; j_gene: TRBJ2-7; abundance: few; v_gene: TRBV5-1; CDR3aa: CASSYGGADGSYEQYF; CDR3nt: TGCGCCAGCAGCTACGGTGGGGCAGATGGATCCTACGAGCAGTACTTC
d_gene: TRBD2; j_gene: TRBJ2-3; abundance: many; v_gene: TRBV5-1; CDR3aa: CARKPTSGNTDTQYF; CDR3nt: TGCGCCAGAAAGCCGACTAGCGGGAACACAGATACGCAGTATTTT
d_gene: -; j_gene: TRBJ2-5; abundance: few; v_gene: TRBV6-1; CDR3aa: CASSEPRLGIGRETQYF; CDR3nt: TGTGCCAGCAGTGAACCACGGTTGGGTATTGGACGAGAGACCCAGTACTTC
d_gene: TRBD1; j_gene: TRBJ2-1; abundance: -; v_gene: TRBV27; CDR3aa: CASSGRTGVYNEQFF; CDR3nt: TGTGCCAGCAGTGGAAGGACAGGGGTGTACAATGAGCAGTTCTTC
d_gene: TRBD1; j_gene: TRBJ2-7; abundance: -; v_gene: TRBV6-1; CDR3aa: CASSDRGQGRGNEQYF; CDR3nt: TGTGCCAGCAGTGATAGAGGACAGGGGAGGGGGAACGAGCAGTACTTC
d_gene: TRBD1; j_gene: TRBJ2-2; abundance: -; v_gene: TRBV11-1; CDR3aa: CASSHRGFTGELFF; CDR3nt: TGTGCCAGCAGCCACAGGGGATTCACCGGGGAGCTGTTTTTT
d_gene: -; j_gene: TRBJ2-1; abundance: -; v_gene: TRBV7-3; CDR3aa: CASSKTGALGDEQFF; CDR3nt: TGTGCCAGCAGCAAAACCGGGGCCCTCGGGGATGAGCAGTTCTTC
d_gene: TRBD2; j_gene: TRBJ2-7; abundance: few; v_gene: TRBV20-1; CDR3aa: CSAALDSGASGEYF; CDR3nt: TGCAGTGCTGCCCTCGATAGCGGGGCCAGTGGGGAGTACTTC
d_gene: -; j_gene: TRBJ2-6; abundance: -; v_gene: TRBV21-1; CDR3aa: CASVFLDRENSGANVLTF; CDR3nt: TGTGCCAGCGTTTTCCTCGACAGGGAAAACTCTGGGGCCAACGTCCTGACTTTC
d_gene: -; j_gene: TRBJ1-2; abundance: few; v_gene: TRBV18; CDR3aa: CASSPKSGQVYGYTF; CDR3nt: TGTGCCAGCTCACCCAAGAGTGGGCAGGTCTATGGCTACACCTTC
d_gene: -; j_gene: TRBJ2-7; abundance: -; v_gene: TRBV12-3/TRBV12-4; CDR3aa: CASSPEGLFSYEQYF; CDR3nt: TGTGCCAGCAGTCCCGAGGGCCTTTTCTCCTACGAGCAGTACTTC
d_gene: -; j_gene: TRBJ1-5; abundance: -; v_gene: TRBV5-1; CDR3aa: CASSVVEYSNQPQHF; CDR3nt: TGCGCCAGCAGCGTGGTGGAGTATAGCAATCAGCCCCAGCATTTT
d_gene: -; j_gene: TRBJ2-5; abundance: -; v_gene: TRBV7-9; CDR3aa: CASRNGQLQETQYF; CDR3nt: TGTGCCAGCAGAAACGGACAGCTACAAGAGACCCAGTACTTC
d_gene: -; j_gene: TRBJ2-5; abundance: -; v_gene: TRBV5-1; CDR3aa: CASSRTSSIQETQYF; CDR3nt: TGCGCCAGCAGCAGAACCTCTAGCATCCAAGAGACCCAGTACTTC